This TCR beta chain was captured by sequencing in a study of cytomegalovirus exposure and HLA in healthy donors. While the first cohort had 600 to 850 subjects, the donors belonged to the separate validation cohort of over a hundred subjects. Note on this clone: The antigen remains unidentified.

Sequenced by immunoSEQ multiplex PCR; TCRdb stores in-frame clones only, minus some. This table holds about 180,000 clones, about 85% found once. Study-wide results and limits: For most TCR sequences rarity was the rule, although some public TCRs occurred in many donors. Reported performance of the classifier showed diagnosis of cytomegalovirus status with high specificity and sensitivity. In vitro work confirmed that a few CMV-associated chains recognize CMV antigens.

The junction had 6 bases not matched to a gene; V was cut back by 2 bases and J by 4 bases. Germline loops: CDR1 SGHRS, CDR2 YFSETQ. The CDR3 is made up of 15 amino acids. Sequencing input: PBMCs. The sequence derives from a man between 18 and 35 years old in good health and CMV-seropositive. The rearrangement links TRBV5-1 to TRBJ2-1; 7 bases match TRBD1. The CDR3 is CASSFRQGVYNEQFF. As DNA, the CDR3 is TGCGCCAGCAGCTTTAGACAGGGAGTATACAATGAGCAGTTCTTC.